Given below is one T cell receptor beta chain in context. PCR used 60 Vbeta primers and 13 Jbeta primers. Repertoires were generated with immunoSEQ multiplex PCR, while TCRdb's copy carries only in-frame clones and drops some. The sample has fewer than 150,000 clones; 80% are singletons. This CDR3 is 15 amino acids long. CDR1 and CDR2 from the germline V gene are GTSNPN and SVGIG (reference sequence). Trimming took off 6 bases at V and 5 bases at J, with 22 bases between the two ends. This specimen comes from a study of cytomegalovirus exposure and HLA in healthy donors. Sequencing was performed on PBMCs. V gene TRBV30 combines with J gene TRBJ2-5; D perhaps matches TRBD1 (6 bases). The receptor was isolated from a man between 40 and 49 years old in good health and CMV-seropositive. The CDR3: CACKSLQGRGETQYF. The CDR3 nucleotides read TGTGCCTGCAAATCCCTTCAGGGGCGAGGGGAGACCCAGTACTTC.